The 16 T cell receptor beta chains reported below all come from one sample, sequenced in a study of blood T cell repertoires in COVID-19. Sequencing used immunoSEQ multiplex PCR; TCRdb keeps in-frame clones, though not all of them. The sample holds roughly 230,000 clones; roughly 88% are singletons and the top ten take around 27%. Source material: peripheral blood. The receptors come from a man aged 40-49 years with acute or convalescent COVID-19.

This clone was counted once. The CDR3 region is CATGAAGVSYEQFF. CDR3 DNA sequence: TGTGCCACAGGGGCAGCGGGAGTGAGCTATGAGCAGTTCTTC. The genes are TRBV10-3 and TRBJ2-1; 8 nucleotides match TRBD2. There are 14 residues in the CDR3. V shed 10 bases and J 8 bases; nucleotides not matched to a gene: 13. Per germline, CDR1 ENHRY and CDR2 SYGVKD.

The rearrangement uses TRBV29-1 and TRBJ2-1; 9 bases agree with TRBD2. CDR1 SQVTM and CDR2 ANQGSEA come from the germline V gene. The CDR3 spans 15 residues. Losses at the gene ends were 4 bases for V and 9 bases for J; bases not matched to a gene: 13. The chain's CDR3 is CSVVGGAGGYGEQFF. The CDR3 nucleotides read TGCAGCGTTGTAGGTGGGGCGGGAGGGTATGGTGAGCAGTTCTTC.

In nucleotides, the CDR3 is TGTGCCAGCAGTAACTCCCAACAGGGCTTCGCTAACTATGGCTACACCTTC. It translates to CASSNSQQGFANYGYTF. The V and J genes are TRBV27 and TRBJ1-2; D may be TRBD1 (6 bases). There are 17 residues in the CDR3. V was trimmed by 5 bases and J by 0 bases, leaving 19 bases between them. Looked up from germline, CDR1 is MNHEY and CDR2 is SMNVEV (reference sequence).

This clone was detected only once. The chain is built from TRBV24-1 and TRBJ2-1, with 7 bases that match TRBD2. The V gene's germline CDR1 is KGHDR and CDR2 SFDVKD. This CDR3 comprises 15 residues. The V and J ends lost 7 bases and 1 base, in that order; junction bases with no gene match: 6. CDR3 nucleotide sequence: TGTGCCACCAGCCCTAGCGGTAATTCCTACAATGAGCAGTTCTTC. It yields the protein CATSPSGNSYNEQFF.

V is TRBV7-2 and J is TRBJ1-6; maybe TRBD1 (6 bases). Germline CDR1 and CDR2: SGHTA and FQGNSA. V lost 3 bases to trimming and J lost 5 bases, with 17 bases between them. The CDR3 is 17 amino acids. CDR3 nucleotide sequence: TGTGCCAGCAGCTTCGCGAGGGGGGCGGGGGATAATTCACCCCTCCACTTT. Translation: CASSFARGAGDNSPLHF.

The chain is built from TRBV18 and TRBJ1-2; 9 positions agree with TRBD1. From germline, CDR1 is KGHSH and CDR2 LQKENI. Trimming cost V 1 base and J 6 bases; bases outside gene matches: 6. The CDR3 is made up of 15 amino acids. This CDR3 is CASSPQAGQGNGYTF. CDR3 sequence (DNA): TGTGCCAGCTCACCACAAGCGGGACAGGGAAATGGCTACACCTTC.

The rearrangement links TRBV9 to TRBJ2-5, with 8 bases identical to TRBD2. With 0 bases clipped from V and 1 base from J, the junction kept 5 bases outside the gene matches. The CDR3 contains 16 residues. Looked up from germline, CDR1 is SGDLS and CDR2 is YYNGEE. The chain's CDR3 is CASSVDITSGQETQYF. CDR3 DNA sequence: TGTGCCAGCAGCGTAGATATAACTAGCGGCCAAGAGACCCAGTACTTC.

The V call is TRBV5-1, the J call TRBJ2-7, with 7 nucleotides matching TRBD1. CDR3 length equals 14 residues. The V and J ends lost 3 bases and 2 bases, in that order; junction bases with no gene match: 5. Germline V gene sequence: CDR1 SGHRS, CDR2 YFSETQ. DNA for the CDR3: TGCGCCAGCAGCTGGCAGGGGGTAGCCTACGAGCAGTACTTC. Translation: CASSWQGVAYEQYF.

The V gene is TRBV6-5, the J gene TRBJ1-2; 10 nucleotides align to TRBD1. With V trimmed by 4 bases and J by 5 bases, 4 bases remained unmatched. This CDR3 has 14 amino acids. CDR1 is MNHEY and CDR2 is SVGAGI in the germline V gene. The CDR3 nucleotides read TGTGCCAGCAGTTCCCCGGGACAGGGGTATGGCTACACCTTC. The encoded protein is CASSSPGQGYGYTF.

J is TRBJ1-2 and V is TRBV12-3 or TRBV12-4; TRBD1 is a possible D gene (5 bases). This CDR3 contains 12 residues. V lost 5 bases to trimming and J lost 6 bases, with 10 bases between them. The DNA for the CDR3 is TGTGCCAGCAGTCGGCCAGGGCATGGCTACACCTTC. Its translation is CASSRPGHGYTF.

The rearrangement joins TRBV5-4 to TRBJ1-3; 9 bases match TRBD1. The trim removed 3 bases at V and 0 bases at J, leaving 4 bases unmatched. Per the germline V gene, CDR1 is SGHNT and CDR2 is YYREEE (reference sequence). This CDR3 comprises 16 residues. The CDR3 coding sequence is TGTGCCAGCAGCTCGGGGACAGGGAACTCTGGAAACACCATATATTTT. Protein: CASSSGTGNSGNTIYF.

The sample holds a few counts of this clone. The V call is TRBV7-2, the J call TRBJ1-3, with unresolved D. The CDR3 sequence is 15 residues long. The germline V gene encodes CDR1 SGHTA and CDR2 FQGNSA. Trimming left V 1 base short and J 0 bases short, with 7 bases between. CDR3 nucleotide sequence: TGTGCCAGCAGCTTAGGACTGAGCTCTGGAAACACCATATATTTT. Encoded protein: CASSLGLSSGNTIYF.

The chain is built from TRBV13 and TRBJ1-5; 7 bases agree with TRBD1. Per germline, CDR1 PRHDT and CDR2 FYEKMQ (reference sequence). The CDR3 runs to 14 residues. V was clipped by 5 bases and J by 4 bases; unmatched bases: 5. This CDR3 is CASSAGQQNQPQHF. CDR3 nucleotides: TGTGCCAGCAGCGCGGGACAGCAGAATCAGCCCCAGCATTTT.

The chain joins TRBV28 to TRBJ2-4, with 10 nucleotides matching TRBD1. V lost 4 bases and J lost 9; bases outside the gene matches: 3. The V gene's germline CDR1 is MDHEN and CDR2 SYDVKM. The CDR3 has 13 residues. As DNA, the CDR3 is TGTGCCAGCAGTTGGGGACAGGGGAGCATTCAGTACTTC. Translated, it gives CASSWGQGSIQYF.

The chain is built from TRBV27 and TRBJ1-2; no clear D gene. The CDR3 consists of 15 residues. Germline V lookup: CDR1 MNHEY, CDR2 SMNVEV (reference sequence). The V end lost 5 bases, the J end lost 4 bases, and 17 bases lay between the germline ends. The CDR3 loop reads CASSSQELVGYGYTF. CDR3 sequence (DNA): TGTGCCAGCAGTAGCCAGGAATTAGTCGGCTATGGCTACACCTTC.

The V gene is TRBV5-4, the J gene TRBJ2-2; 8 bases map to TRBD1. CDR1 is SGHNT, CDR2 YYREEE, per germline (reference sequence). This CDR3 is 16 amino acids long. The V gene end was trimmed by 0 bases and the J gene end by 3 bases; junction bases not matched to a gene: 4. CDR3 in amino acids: CASSLVSGGYTGELFF. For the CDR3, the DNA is TGTGCCAGCAGCTTGGTATCAGGGGGCTACACCGGGGAGCTGTTTTTT.